The 20 T cell receptor beta chains in this list originate from one sample, sequenced in a study of blood T cell repertoires in COVID-19 (dated by TCRdb to about 2020). Libraries were constructed by the immunoSEQ multiplex PCR assay. In TCRdb, the immuneACCESS table is reduced to in-frame sequences with V and J assigned. These tables do not hold every clone; where another copy was compared, an unresolved V gene accounts for under half, and the others remain unexplained. Present in this sample are 100,000 or so clones, approximately 85% of which were seen just once. The leading ten clones occupy 4.1% of the sample. The sequencing input was peripheral blood. The receptors originated from a man over 45 with acute or convalescent COVID-19.

This clone appeared a single time. CDR3 DNA sequence: TGTGCCAGCAGGGACAGGGGATATGGCTACACCTTC. The encoded protein is CASRDRGYGYTF. The chain employs TRBV9 and TRBJ1-2; TRBD1 matches 9 bases. Germline-derived CDR1 and CDR2 are SGDLS and YYNGEE. The CDR3 runs to 12 residues. The trim removed 5 bases at V and 5 bases at J, leaving 1 base unmatched.

CDR3 protein: CAIQGLAKNIQYF. The CDR3 DNA reads as TGTGCCATCCAGGGTTTAGCCAAAAACATTCAGTACTTC. V gene TRBV21-1 combines with J gene TRBJ2-4; the table's D call, TRBD1, has no DNA check behind it. TRBV21-1 is flagged as a pseudogene. The CDR3 is made up of 13 amino acids.

The DNA for the CDR3 is TGTGCCAGCAGTTACTCGGACAGGGGTAACTATGGCTACACCTTC. It encodes CASSYSDRGNYGYTF. V usage is TRBV6-5 and J usage is TRBJ1-2; 9 bases fit TRBD1. With 0 bases clipped from V and 1 base from J, the junction kept 0 bases outside the gene matches. Germline V gene data show CDR1 as MNHEY and CDR2 as SVGAGI. The CDR3 runs to 15 residues.

Worth noting for this clone: The sample contains more than one DNA sequence encoding this CDR3. The V gene is TRBV4-1, the J gene TRBJ2-7, with TRBD1 matching 10 bases. The length of the CDR3 is 14 residues. The V and J ends lost 1 base and 3 bases, in that order; junction bases with no gene match: 0. Looked up from germline, CDR1 is MGHRA and CDR2 is YSYEKL. This CDR3 is CASSQGDRGYEQYF. The DNA of the CDR3 is TGCGCCAGCAGCCAAGGGGACAGGGGCTACGAGCAGTACTTC.

J is TRBJ2-7 and V is TRBV7-9; 7 positions match TRBD1. The germline V gene encodes CDR1 SEHNR and CDR2 FQNEAQ (reference sequence). This CDR3 spans 14 amino acids. The V gene end was trimmed by 5 bases and the J gene end by 0 bases; junction bases not matched to a gene: 4. CDR3 in DNA: TGTGCCAGCAGCCGTGACAGGGCCTCCTACGAGCAGTACTTC. It codes for CASSRDRASYEQYF.

The rearrangement joins TRBV5-5 to TRBJ2-3; 9 bases line up with TRBD1. The V gene's germline CDR1 is SGHKS and CDR2 YYEKEE (reference sequence). CDR3 length equals 15 residues. V lost 5 bases and J lost 3; bases outside the gene matches: 7. The CDR3 DNA reads as TGTGCCAGCAGGATACCGGGACAGGGAACAGATACGCAGTATTTT. This sequence encodes CASRIPGQGTDTQYF.

The rearrangement uses TRBV10-2 and TRBJ1-2; D gene unclear. Germline V gene lookup returns CDR1 WSHSY and CDR2 SAAADI. CDR3 length equals 14 residues. V lost 4 bases, J lost 7 bases, and 16 bases lay in between. This chain's CDR3 is CASSVVSEGAGYTF. The CDR3 DNA reads as TGCGCCAGCAGTGTTGTCTCCGAAGGAGCTGGCTACACCTTC.

The V call is TRBV18, the J call TRBJ2-5, with a tentative D call TRBD2 (6 bases). CDR3 length: 13 residues. Between the trimmed V and J ends, which lost 3 bases and 5 bases, there was a span of 10 bases. Germline V lookup: CDR1 KGHSH, CDR2 LQKENI. The CDR3 protein is CASSPLEGETQYF. Here the CDR3 DNA reads TGTGCCAGCTCACCGTTGGAGGGGGAGACCCAGTACTTC.

V is TRBV4-2 and J is TRBJ2-7, with TRBD1 as a possible D gene (5 bases). V dropped 4 bases and J dropped 3 bases, with 10 bases sitting between them. This CDR3 region has 13 residues. CDR1 LGHNA and CDR2 YNFKEQ come from the germline V gene. CDR3 in DNA: TGTGCCAGCAGCCCGACAGATTACTACGAGCAGTACTTC. This encodes CASSPTDYYEQYF.

The gene calls are TRBV19 and TRBJ2-5; 7 bases match TRBD1. V lost 5 bases to trimming and J lost 1 base; unmatched junction nucleotides: 10. The CDR3 loop spans 16 amino acids. Germline V gives CDR1 LNHDA, CDR2 SQIVND (reference sequence). CDR3: CASSPPAGGFQETQYF. The CDR3 nucleotides are TGTGCCAGTAGTCCTCCCGCAGGGGGATTCCAAGAGACCCAGTACTTC. Variable domain in full (rest from reference TRBV19 and TRBJ2-5): DGGITQSPKYLFRKEGQNVTLSCEQNLNHDAMYWYRQDPGQGLRLIYYSQIVNDFQKGDIAEGYSVSREKKESFPLTVTSAQKNPTAFYLCASSPPAGGFQETQYFGPGTRLLVL.

The genes are TRBV4-1 and TRBJ2-7, with 7 positions matching TRBD1. Trimming at V came to 1 base and at J to 4 bases, leaving 7 bases not matched to a gene. The germline CDR1 and CDR2 sequences are MGHRA and YSYEKL. The CDR3 is 15 amino acids. The CDR3 DNA follows: TGCGCCAGCAGCCAAGGACCGGGACAGTCTTACGAGCAGTACTTC. Its translation: CASSQGPGQSYEQYF.

This clone was recorded a few times. The chain uses TRBV2 and TRBJ2-7; D uncertain. The germline gives CDR1 SNHLY, CDR2 FYNNEI. The length of the CDR3 is 13 residues. Trimming pared 4 bases from V and 4 bases from J, leaving 11 bases between. CDR3 region: CASSVPQTYEQYF. In DNA, the CDR3 is TGTGCCAGCAGTGTTCCTCAAACTTACGAGCAGTACTTC.

The gene calls are TRBV28 and TRBJ2-7; possibly TRBD2 for D (6 bases). Trimming left V 4 bases short and J 5 bases short, with 18 bases between. The CDR3 runs to 15 residues. From germline, CDR1 is MDHEN and CDR2 SYDVKM. The CDR3 DNA follows: TGTGCCAGCAGTTCCCCCACAATGGGACTTCACGAGCAGTACTTC. Translating gives CASSSPTMGLHEQYF.

The chain combines TRBV11-2 with TRBJ1-1; D is perhaps TRBD1 (6 bases). Germline V gene sequence: CDR1 SGHAT, CDR2 FQNNGV. Trimming stripped 5 bases from V and 1 base from J, with 14 bases between. The CDR3 totals 15 residues. The CDR3 here is CASSPRTASNTEAFF. CDR3 coding DNA: TGTGCCAGCAGCCCCAGGACAGCCTCGAACACTGAAGCTTTCTTT.

There are a few counts of this clone. The rearrangement joins TRBV5-1 to TRBJ2-2, with 7 nucleotides matching TRBD2. V trimming: 4 bases; J trimming: 3 bases; junction bases outside the gene matches: 9. Germline loops: CDR1 SGHRS, CDR2 YFSETQ. The CDR3 is 16 amino acids. The DNA for the CDR3 is TGCGCCAGCAGCCATATGAGCGGGGTCGACACCGGGGAGCTGTTTTTT. Translation gives CASSHMSGVDTGELFF. The variable domain in full, completed from reference TRBV5-1 and TRBJ2-2, reads KAGVTQTPRYLIKTRGQQVTLSCSPISGHRSVSWYQQTPGQGLQFLFEYFSETQRNKGNFPGRFSGRQFSNSRSEMNVSTLELGDSALYLCASSHMSGVDTGELFFGEGSRLTVL.

V and J are TRBV19 and TRBJ2-7, with a weak D call TRBD2 (5 bases). Germline lookup yields CDR1 LNHDA and CDR2 SQIVND (reference sequence). This CDR3 contains 14 residues. With 1 base removed from V and 3 bases from J, the gap between germline ends came to 10 bases. The CDR3 loop is CASSIVVGSYEQYF. CDR3 DNA: TGTGCCAGTAGTATAGTGGTAGGGAGCTACGAGCAGTACTTC.

The gene calls are TRBV5-1 and TRBJ2-2, with D tentatively TRBD1 (5 bases). There are 13 residues in the CDR3. Trimming took off 4 bases at V and 7 bases at J, with 11 bases between the two ends. CDR1 and CDR2 from the germline V gene are SGHRS and YFSETQ. The CDR3 sequence: CASSQGVDGELFF. The CDR3 nucleotides read TGCGCCAGCAGCCAAGGGGTAGACGGGGAGCTGTTTTTT. Looking up the rest from reference TRBV5-1 and TRBJ2-2 gives the full variable domain: KAGVTQTPRYLIKTRGQQVTLSCSPISGHRSVSWYQQTPGQGLQFLFEYFSETQRNKGNFPGRFSGRQFSNSRSEMNVSTLELGDSALYLCASSQGVDGELFFGEGSRLTVL.

The chain has TRBV20-1 and TRBJ1-5, with D tentatively TRBD1 (6 bases). Germline CDR1 reads DFQATT; CDR2 reads SNEGSKA (reference sequence). Trimming left V 3 bases short and J 5 bases short, with 14 bases between. The CDR3 covers 14 residues. The CDR3 reads CSASHPGVDQPQHF. DNA for the CDR3: TGCAGTGCTAGTCACCCAGGGGTTGATCAGCCCCAGCATTTT.

The chain is built from TRBV10-3 and TRBJ1-6, with 11 nucleotides matching TRBD1. Germline CDR1 and CDR2: ENHRY and SYGVKD. This CDR3 spans 15 amino acids. V was clipped by 4 bases and J by 7 bases; unmatched bases: 3. CDR3 bases: TGTGCCATCAGTGCCGGACAGGGGGCCAATTCACCCCTCCACTTT. It is translated as CAISAGQGANSPLHF.

The chain carries TRBV5-8 and TRBJ1-1; 7 bases map to TRBD1. Per the germline V gene, CDR1 is SGHTS and CDR2 is YDEGEE. The V segment lost 3 bases and the J segment 0 bases; nucleotides outside the gene matches: 8. The CDR3 has 16 residues. The CDR3 protein is CASSSLAGTVNTEAFF. CDR3 DNA sequence: TGTGCCAGCAGCTCCTTGGCCGGGACAGTGAACACTGAAGCTTTCTTT.